The clone carrying this TCR beta chain was picked up many times. The antigen remains unidentified. The CDR3 contains 15 residues. After removal of 3 bases from V and 8 bases from J, the junction contained 8 bases not matched to a gene. Germline CDR1 MRHNA, CDR2 SNTAGT. The treatment denotes: oral pan-JAK inhibitor, 5-10 mg twice daily. These data belong to a study of CD8+ T cells in alopecia areata. General study findings and limits: Among the cells sequenced in scalp samples are also the resident alphabeta T cells of normal skin.

RNA was isolated and reverse transcribed to cDNA, the sequencing template. Profiling relied on immunoSEQ multiplex PCR, and the TCRdb table lists in-frame clones only, not all of them. The data contain 150,000 to 200,000 clones, more than 55% of them seen just once; the ten biggest clones take up approximately 1.3%. The source is a human donor with alopecia areata. The chain recombines TRBV6-4 with TRBJ2-1, with 9 bases lining up with TRBD2. This specimen was CD4+ T cells sorted from blood, taken at approximately week 49, from a patient treated with tofacitinib. CDR3 nucleotide sequence: TGTGCCAGCAGTGAGACGACTAGCGGTCCCGATGAGCAGTTCTTC. Amino acid sequence: CASSETTSGPDEQFF.